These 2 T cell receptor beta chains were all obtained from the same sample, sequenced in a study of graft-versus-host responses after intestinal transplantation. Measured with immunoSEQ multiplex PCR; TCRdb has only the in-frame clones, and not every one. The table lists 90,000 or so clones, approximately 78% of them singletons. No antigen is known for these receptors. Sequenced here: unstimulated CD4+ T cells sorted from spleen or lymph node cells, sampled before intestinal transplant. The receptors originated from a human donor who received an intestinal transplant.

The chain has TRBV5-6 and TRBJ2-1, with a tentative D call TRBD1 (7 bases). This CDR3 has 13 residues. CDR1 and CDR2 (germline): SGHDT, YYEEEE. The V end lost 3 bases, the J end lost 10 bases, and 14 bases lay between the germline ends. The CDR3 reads CASSYDRAGEQFF. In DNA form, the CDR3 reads TGTGCCAGCAGCTATGACAGGGCGGGAGAGCAGTTCTTC.

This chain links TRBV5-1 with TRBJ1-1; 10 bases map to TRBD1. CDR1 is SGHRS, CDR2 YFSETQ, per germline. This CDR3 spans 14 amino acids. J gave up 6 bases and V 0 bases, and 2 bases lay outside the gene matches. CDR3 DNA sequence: TGCGCCAGCAGCTTGGTGACAGGGGGCTCTGAAGCTTTCTTT. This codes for CASSLVTGGSEAFF.